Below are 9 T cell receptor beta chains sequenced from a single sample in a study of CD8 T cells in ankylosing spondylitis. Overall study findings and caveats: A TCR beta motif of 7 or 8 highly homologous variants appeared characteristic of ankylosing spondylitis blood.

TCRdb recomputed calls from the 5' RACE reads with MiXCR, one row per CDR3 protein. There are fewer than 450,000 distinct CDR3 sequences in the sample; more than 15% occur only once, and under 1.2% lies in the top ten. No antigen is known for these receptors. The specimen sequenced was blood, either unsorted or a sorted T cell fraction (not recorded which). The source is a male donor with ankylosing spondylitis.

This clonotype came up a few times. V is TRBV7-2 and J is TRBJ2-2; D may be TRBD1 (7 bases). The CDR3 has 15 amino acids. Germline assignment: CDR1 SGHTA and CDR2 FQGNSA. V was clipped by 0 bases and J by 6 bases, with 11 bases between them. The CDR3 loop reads CASSLAGRGAGELFF. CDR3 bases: TGTGCCAGCAGCTTAGCGGGCAGGGGGGCCGGGGAGCTGTTTTTT.

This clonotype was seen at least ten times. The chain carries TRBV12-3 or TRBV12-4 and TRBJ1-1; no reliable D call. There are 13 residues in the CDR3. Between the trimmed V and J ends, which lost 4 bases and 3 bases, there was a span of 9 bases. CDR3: CASSSLRDTEAFF. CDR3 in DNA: TGTGCCAGCAGTTCTCTCCGGGACACTGAAGCTTTCTTT.

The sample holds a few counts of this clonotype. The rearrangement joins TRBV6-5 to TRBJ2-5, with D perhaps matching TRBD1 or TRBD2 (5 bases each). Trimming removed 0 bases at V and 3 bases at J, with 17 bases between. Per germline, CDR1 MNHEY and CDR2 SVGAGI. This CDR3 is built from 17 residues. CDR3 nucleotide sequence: TGTGCCAGCAGTTACTCCTCCGGGGCTCTCGGTAAAGAGACCCAGTACTTC. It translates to CASSYSSGALGKETQYF.

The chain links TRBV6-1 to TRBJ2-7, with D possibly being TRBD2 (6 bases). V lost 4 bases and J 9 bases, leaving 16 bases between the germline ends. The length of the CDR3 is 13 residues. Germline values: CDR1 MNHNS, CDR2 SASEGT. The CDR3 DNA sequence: TGTGCCAGCAGTGGCGGGATTTCTACGGTGCAGTACTTC. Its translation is CASSGGISTVQYF.

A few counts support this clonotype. CDR3 region: CASSLLAAGGSAFF. In DNA form, the CDR3 reads TGTGCCAGCAGTTTACTTGCGGCGGGGGGGTCAGCTTTCTTT. The rearrangement links TRBV12-3 or TRBV12-4 to TRBJ1-1, with D tentatively TRBD1 (5 bases). The V end lost 2 bases, the J end lost 10 bases, and 17 bases lay between the germline ends. The CDR3 is 14 amino acids.

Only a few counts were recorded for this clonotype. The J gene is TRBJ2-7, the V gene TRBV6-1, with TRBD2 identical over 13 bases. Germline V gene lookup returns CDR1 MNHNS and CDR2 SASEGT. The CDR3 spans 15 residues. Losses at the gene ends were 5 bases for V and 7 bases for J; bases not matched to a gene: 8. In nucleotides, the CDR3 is TGTGCCAGCAGTACCACTAGCGGGAGGGCCAGGGAGCAGTACTTC. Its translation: CASSTTSGRAREQYF.

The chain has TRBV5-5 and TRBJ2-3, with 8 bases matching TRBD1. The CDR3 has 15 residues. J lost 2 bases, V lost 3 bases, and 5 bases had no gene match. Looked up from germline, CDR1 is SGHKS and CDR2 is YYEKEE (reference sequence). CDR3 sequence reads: CASSSDRALTDTQYF. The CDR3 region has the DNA TGTGCCAGCAGCTCGGACAGGGCCCTCACAGATACGCAGTATTTT. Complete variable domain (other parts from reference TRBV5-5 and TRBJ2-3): DAGVTQSPTHLIKTRGQQVTLRCSPISGHKSVSWYQQVLGQGPQFIFQYYEKEERGRGNFPDRFSARQFPNYSSELNVNALLLGDSALYLCASSSDRALTDTQYFGPGTRLTVL.

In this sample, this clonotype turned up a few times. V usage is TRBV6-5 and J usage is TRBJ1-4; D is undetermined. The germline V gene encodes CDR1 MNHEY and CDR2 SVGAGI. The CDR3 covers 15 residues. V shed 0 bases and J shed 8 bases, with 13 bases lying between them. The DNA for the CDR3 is TGTGCCAGCAGTTACTCAGGTTCGGTGGAGGAAAAACTGTTTTTT. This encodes CASSYSGSVEEKLFF.

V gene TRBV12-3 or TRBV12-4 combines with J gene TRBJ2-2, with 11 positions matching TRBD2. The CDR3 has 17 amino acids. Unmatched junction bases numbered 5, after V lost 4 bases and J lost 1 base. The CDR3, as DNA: TGTGCCAGCAGTTCACACCTAGCGGGGGGGAACACCGGGGAGCTGTTTTTT. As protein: CASSSHLAGGNTGELFF.